This TCR beta chain was obtained from a study of blood T cell repertoires in COVID-19. For the study at large: Samples came from the United States, Italy and Spain, spanning acute and convalescent COVID-19.

Clones were sequenced by immunoSEQ multiplex PCR, and TCRdb holds only the in-frame ones, with some missing. Of about 240,000 clones in the sample, more than 80% were seen once. Trimming took off 7 bases at V and 5 bases at J, with 11 bases between the two ends. The CDR3 is 12 amino acids. Germline values: CDR1 MDHEN, CDR2 SYDVKM. The sequence derives from an elderly woman with COVID-19, enrolled during active disease. The rearrangement links TRBV28 to TRBJ1-1, with a possible D match to TRBD1 (6 bases). The source material was peripheral blood. CDR3 coding DNA: TGTGCCAGCACCCTCGGACAGACTGAAGCTTTCTTT. Protein product: CASTLGQTEAFF.